This T cell receptor (beta chain) was sequenced for a study of identical twins (TCRdb year 2016). For the study in its entirety: TCR alpha and beta repertoires from monozygotic twins, unrelated adults of various ages and cord blood were deep-sequenced to test whether fetal clonotypes persist. To rule out contamination, replicate twin experiments were performed at different times with different library preparation protocols.

Counted from cysteine to phenylalanine, this CDR3 has 15 amino acids. The only DNA kept is the CDR3, 45 bases in frame from the first base. Trimming costs V 5 bases and J 4 bases, and their ends lie 17 bases apart. The library was made by 5' RACE. For sequencing, an Illumina HiSeq 2000 was employed. A universal primer binding site was added through template switching, and the final cDNA carried a unique molecular identifier so that TCR cDNA molecules could be counted accurately. Specific primers in the conserved constant-segment region were used to synthesize first-strand cDNA for the TCR alpha and beta chains. To control for contamination, every cDNA library was double barcoded, receiving both a SMART-Mk sample barcode and Illumina barcodes. TruSeq adapter sequences, together with Illumina sample barcodes, were added in two successive PCR steps. TCR alpha and beta cDNA libraries were sequenced on the Illumina HiSeq platform with custom primers. For the original study's pipeline: MiGEC processed the raw reads to extract unique molecular identifiers, while MiXCR was used to determine the CDR3 positions. Recombination models were inferred per individual with the repgenHMM and IGoR tools using an EM algorithm. The analysis of shared clonotypes was done with the tcR package in R, with sharing normalized by the product of cloneset sizes. Out-of-frame nonproductive sequences were analyzed to study raw recombination free of thymic and clonal selection effects. TCRdb trimmed the raw reads at Q25, called clones with MiXCR and kept productive beta chains. Each CDR3 protein appears once, grouped with its most common genes and DNA. These V and J calls rely on TCRdb rather than the paper's analysis. The sample includes roughly 720,000 distinct CDR3 sequences, with 18% observed a single time. Jointly, the top ten make up 13% of the sample.

Only healthy Caucasian donors were included. Three pairs of female monozygotic twins, all aged roughly 18 to 30 years, made up the twin cohort. Peripheral blood mononuclear cells were the source from which RNA for the TCR libraries was isolated. Turning to this clonotype: It has no known antigen specificity. Per-nucleotide qualities are absent, and no much larger clonotype sits a single base away.

The research as a whole found: Compared with coincidental sharing between unrelated individuals, out-of-frame TCR alpha sequences shared between twins had an excess of sequences with low generation probability. Out-of-frame TCR alpha sharing in monozygotic twins was systematically underestimated by recombination models, whereas sharing between unrelated individuals was in agreement with the recombination models. Because the same donors could not be followed over many years, the conclusions depended on cross-sectional statistical analysis. In beta out-of-frame sequences, excess twin sharing was weaker, because having fewer shared sequences lowered the signal-to-noise ratio. Invariant T cells such as MAIT and iNKT could partly confound zero-insertion analyses, though diverse VJ usage argued against this for most clonotypes. Abundant cord blood beta clonotypes carried fewer insertions; young adult naive repertoires showed a weaker similar trend, while memory repertoires showed none.

These data are also associated with another study on T cells expressing NK-cell markers. Reported in the second study: TCR beta-chain repertoires were profiled in sorted CD3+CD56+NKG2C+, CD3+CD56+NKG2C- and CD3+CD56-NKG2C+ T-cell subsets from eight donors. Of the eight sequenced donors, seven were found to be HCMV-seropositive and one was found to be HCMV-seronegative. To restrict sorting to alphabetaTCR-expressing T cells, an anti-gammadeltaTCR antibody was added in several experiments. In six donors, the dominant CD3+CD56+NKG2C+ clonotypes were among the top 10 CD8+ clonotypes and accounted for roughly 1.0-8% of CD8+ T cells. Those dominant clonotypes were again the most abundant among CD3+CD56-NKG2C+ cells in four donors, at about 25-60.1%. It remained unclear whether the expanded NKG2C-expressing T cell clones were specific for HCMV antigens. Randomly selected healthy volunteers, three men and five women, were used as the eight sequenced donors. HCMV-specific IgG was detected in serum with a commercial ELISA kit to determine HCMV serostatus. For over 5 donors, bulk peripheral blood T-cell repertoires were also sequenced from unsorted PBMC. MIGEC handled demultiplexing of the reads and grouping by UMI, while MiTCR was used to assemble and quantify clonotypes. To exclude erroneous sequences, only TCR cDNA sequences supported by at least two reads were retained. Downstream repertoire analysis used the tcR package, and clonotypes were matched across fractions by CDR3 nucleotide sequence plus V segment. VDJmatch was used to annotate antigen specificity against VDJdb, with one amino acid substitution in CDR3 allowed.

Sequencing used PBMCs. This sequence uses TRBV12-3 or TRBV12-4 and TRBJ1-2; too little of a D gene remains to name it. This receptor was identified in a young woman in good health. The CDR3 protein sequence reads: CASSAKIGLIYGYTF. The bases read TGTGCCAGCAGTGCTAAGATAGGACTCATCTATGGCTACACCTTC.